This T cell receptor (beta chain) was retrieved from a study of blood T cells in healthy people across ages (dated by TCRdb to the mid-2010s). About the full investigation: In model experiments, template switching captured about one uniquely barcoded TCR beta cDNA molecule for every two T cells. Using deep sequencing normalized with unique cDNA molecular identifiers, the study measured how TCR beta repertoire diversity changes with age. Two additional independent replicas of 1 million unique cDNA reads from the same blood draw were analyzed for two donors (one aged 18 to 29 and one aged 80 or older). The donors were divided into four age groups: young (average around 17 years), middle-aged (about 39), aged (approximately 62) and long-lived (about 79). Donors of different ages were randomly distributed across sequencing lanes to avoid experimental bias. Here is what the overall study found, with its caveats: The long-lived group showed more naive CD4+ T cells, fewer expanded clones and increased TCR diversity than the aged group, suggesting age selection. Observed TCR beta diversity correlated strongly with the percentage of naive T cells measured by flow cytometry. Total diversity estimates from one million sequenced T cells were considered lower bounds and underestimates. As age increased, observed TCR beta diversity per million T cells dropped in a roughly linear way, and a significant reduction was already evident by age 40. Bulk unsorted PBMC profiling prevented conclusive comparison of naive and antigen-experienced compartments. Donor CMV infection status was unknown, potentially confounding age-related changes in expanded clonotypes.

V and J are truncated by 7 bases and 3 bases respectively, leaving an intervening sequence of 14 bases. Reading from cysteine to phenylalanine, the CDR3 counts 13 amino acids. Solely the CDR3 DNA is kept, with 39 bases framed from the first base. CDR1 and CDR2 (SQVTM, ANQGSEA) derive from the germline V gene. Notes on this clonotype: Its binding antigen is unknown. There are no base qualities to consult, and no much larger clone falls within one base.

Systemically healthy Caucasian individuals from Russia, around 39 in total and aged roughly 6 to 100 years, were included as donors. About 10 milliliters of peripheral blood were collected from each donor into EDTA-treated Vacutainer tubes. Ficoll-Paque density-gradient centrifugation was used to isolate PBMCs, with at least 7 million obtained per sample. Total RNA was extracted from PBMCs with Trizol reagent, with at least 6 micrograms obtained per sample. The percentages of naive CD45RAhigh/CD27high T cells were determined by flow cytometry on a PBMC aliquot from every donor. Receptor amplification or capture employed 5' RACE. TCRdb lists the instrument as Illumina HiSeq 2500. The second PCR ran for about 6 to 12 cycles and used a J-beta primer mix along with a sample-barcoded 5' primer. Each TCR beta cDNA molecule received a unique molecular identifier from a template-switch 5' adaptor carrying 12 random nucleotides. Each sample yielded at least 3 million CDR3-containing paired-end reads. The Mint cDNA synthesis kit, primed by a TRBC-specific oligonucleotide, was used to synthesize first-strand cDNA from all RNA. All cDNA was treated with uracil-DNA glycosylase and then went through a first 18-cycle PCR with the universal primers M1SS and BC2_uni_R. The authors processed their data as follows. Normalization of each sample was performed by random selection of 1 million high-quality reads, each carrying a distinct molecular identifier. Instead of being binned into consensus sequences, reads with shared molecular identifiers were discarded. MiTCR, run with a Q25 quality threshold and the strictest error-elimination algorithm, handled CDR3 identification, clonotype clustering and error correction. Lower-bound total TCR beta diversity was estimated with a nonparametric unseen species model using Euler transformation. TCRdb reran the public reads through fastp at Q25 and MiXCR, keeping productive beta chains. CDR3 protein duplicates are merged, each entry listing the most common genes and DNA. Clone size and V and J calls follow TCRdb, not the original study. The sample table holds fewer than 700,000 distinct CDR3 sequences, of which 40% to 55% were seen once. The ten largest clones capture about 26% of the sample.

The rearranged chain carries TRBV29-1 and TRBJ2-3; the D gene is not confidently resolved. The receptor's source is an elderly man in good health. The specimen was blood. CDR3 reads: CSGSDPRTDTQYF. The nucleotide sequence reads TGCAGCGGATCGGACCCGAGGACAGATACGCAGTATTTT.